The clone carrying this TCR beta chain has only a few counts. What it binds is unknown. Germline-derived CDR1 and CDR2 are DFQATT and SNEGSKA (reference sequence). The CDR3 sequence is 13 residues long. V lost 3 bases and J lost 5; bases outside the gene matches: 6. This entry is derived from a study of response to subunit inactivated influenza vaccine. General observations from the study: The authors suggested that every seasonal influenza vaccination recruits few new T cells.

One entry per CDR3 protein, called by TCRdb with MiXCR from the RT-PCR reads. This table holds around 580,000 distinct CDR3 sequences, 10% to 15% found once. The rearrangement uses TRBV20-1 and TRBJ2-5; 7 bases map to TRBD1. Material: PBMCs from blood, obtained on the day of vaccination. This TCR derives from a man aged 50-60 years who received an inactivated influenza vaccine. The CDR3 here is CSASSTGWETQYF. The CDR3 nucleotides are TGCAGTGCTAGCTCGACAGGGTGGGAGACCCAGTACTTC.